This is a list of T cell receptor beta chains from one sample in a study of shared clonotypes between healthy human individuals. Only in-frame clones appear in the TCRdb table, and some are missing; sequencing was by immunoSEQ multiplex PCR. The sample has 550,000 to 750,000 clones; roughly 94% are singletons. The source material was naive CD8+ T cells sorted from blood. The receptors shown here come from a young man in good health. Each CDR3 is given with its conserved first and last residue. The D gene is left open where the match is weak. The size entry is marked missing in some rows and otherwise reads once, few, many or a size class.

D gene	V gene	J gene	clone size	CDR3 DNA	CDR3 protein
TRBD1	TRBV5-1	TRBJ2-7	NA	TGCGCCAGCAGCTTGGAAGGGACAGTTTCCTACGAGCAGTACTTC	CASSLEGTVSYEQYF
TRBD1	TRBV30	TRBJ2-7	NA	TGTGCCTGGAGTGTAGGGACAGGGATCGGCTACGAGCAGTACTTC	CAWSVGTGIGYEQYF
NA	TRBV28	TRBJ2-3	NA	TGTGCCAGCAGTCCCGGCATTGGTACGCAGTATTTT	CASSPGIGTQYF
NA	TRBV19	TRBJ2-5	NA	TGTGCCAGTAGTATTCAGGGTCCCCAAGAGACCCAGTACTTC	CASSIQGPQETQYF
NA	TRBV4-3	TRBJ2-2	NA	TGCGCCAGCAGCCAAGATCGGGGAGGGGAGCTGTTTTTT	CASSQDRGGELFF
NA	TRBV5-1	TRBJ2-1	NA	TGCGCCAGCAGCTTGGGCTTCCAGGGGTCCGATTACAATGAGCAGTTCTTC	CASSLGFQGSDYNEQFF
TRBD2	TRBV6-5	TRBJ2-5	NA	TGTGCCAGCAGTGGACTAGCGGGAGAGACCCAGTACTTC	CASSGLAGETQYF
NA	TRBV5-6	TRBJ2-7	NA	TGTGCCAGCAGCTTGCTGTACAGATCCTACGAGCAGTACTTC	CASSLLYRSYEQYF
TRBD2	TRBV11-2	TRBJ2-7	NA	TGTGCCAGCAGCTTAGAATTGTCTAGCGGTTTCTCCTACGAGCAGTACTTC	CASSLELSSGFSYEQYF
NA	TRBV6-1	TRBJ2-7	NA	TGTGCCAGCAGTGATTGGAATGCCTACGAGCAGTACTTC	CASSDWNAYEQYF
NA	TRBV6-6	TRBJ2-2	NA	TGTGCCAGCAGTTACTCGTGGGAGAACACCGGGGAGCTGTTTTTT	CASSYSWENTGELFF
TRBD2	TRBV10-1	TRBJ2-1	few	TGCGCCAGCAGAGTCGGACTAGCGGTCAATGAGCAGTTCTTC	CASRVGLAVNEQFF
NA	TRBV7-9	TRBJ1-2	NA	TGTGCCAGCACCCCTGTGGTCGTCGGGGGCGACTATGGCTACACCTTC	CASTPVVVGGDYGYTF
NA	TRBV5-4	TRBJ2-7	NA	TGTGCCAGCAGCTTTCGGGACTCCGAGCAGTACTTC	CASSFRDSEQYF
NA	TRBV6-5	TRBJ2-3	NA	TGTGCCAGCAGTTACTTACAGTCAGATACGCAGTATTTT	CASSYLQSDTQYF
NA	TRBV4-1	TRBJ2-7	NA	TGCGCCAGCAGCCAGGAGACGGGCCTTTCTCGCGAGCAGTACTTC	CASSQETGLSREQYF